This T cell receptor beta chain was documented in a study of blood T cell repertoires in COVID-19. Overall study context: Sites across the United States, Italy and Spain contributed samples from acute and convalescent COVID-19. Sources were T cells, B-cell-depleted T cells, or PBMCs; the material itself was cDNA or gDNA.

This clone was recorded once. Original data processing: For nucleated cells, counts were estimated from reference gene primer amplification. Sequencing was performed with immunoSEQ multiplex PCR; in TCRdb, only in-frame clones are kept and a portion is missing. The V and J calls and clone size are taken from that table; D and trimming were inferred from the DNA. The repertoire consists of 240,000 or so clones, with approximately 86% occurring once and the leading ten covering just over 3%. Germline values: CDR1 MNHEY, CDR2 SVGAGI. The CDR3 has 14 residues. The V segment lost 8 bases and the J segment 7 bases; nucleotides outside the gene matches: 9.

The chain recombines TRBV6-5 with TRBJ2-1, with TRBD1 identical over 9 bases. The receptor comes from a woman aged 25-40 years who had recovered from COVID-19. The sequencing sample was made of peripheral blood. The CDR3: CASEAGTGSNEQFF. CDR3 DNA: TGTGCCAGCGAAGCCGGGACAGGGTCGAATGAGCAGTTCTTC.